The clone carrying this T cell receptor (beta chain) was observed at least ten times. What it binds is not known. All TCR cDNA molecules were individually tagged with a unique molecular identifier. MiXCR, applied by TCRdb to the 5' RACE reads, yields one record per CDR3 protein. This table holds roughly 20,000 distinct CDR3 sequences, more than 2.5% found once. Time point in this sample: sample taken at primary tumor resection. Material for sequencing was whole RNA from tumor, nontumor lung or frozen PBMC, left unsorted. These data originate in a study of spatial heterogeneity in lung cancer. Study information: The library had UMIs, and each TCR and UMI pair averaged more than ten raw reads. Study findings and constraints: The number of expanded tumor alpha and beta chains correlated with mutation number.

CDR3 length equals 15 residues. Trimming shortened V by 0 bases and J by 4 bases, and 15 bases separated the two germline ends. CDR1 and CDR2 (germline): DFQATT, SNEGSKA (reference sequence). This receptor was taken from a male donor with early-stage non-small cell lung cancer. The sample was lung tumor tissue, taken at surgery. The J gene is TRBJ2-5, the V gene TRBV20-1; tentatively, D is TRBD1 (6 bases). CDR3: CSARDRAGVRETQYF. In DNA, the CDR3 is TGCAGTGCTAGAGATAGGGCAGGGGTCCGAGAGACCCAGTACTTC.